This TCR beta chain was sequenced in a study of blood T cell repertoires in COVID-19. Profiling relied on immunoSEQ multiplex PCR, and the TCRdb table lists in-frame clones only, not all of them. Of about 250,000 clones in the sample, roughly 86% were seen once. This CDR3 has 16 amino acids. The germline CDR1 and CDR2 sequences are LNHDA and SQIVND (reference sequence). V dropped 3 bases and J dropped 5 bases, with 17 bases sitting between them. Sequenced sample: peripheral blood. The clonotype comes from a woman aged 60-70 years who had recovered from COVID-19. This chain connects TRBV19 to TRBJ1-5, with D maybe TRBD1 (6 bases). CDR3 region: CASSIQGPGADQPQHF. DNA of the CDR3: TGTGCCAGTAGTATTCAGGGGCCAGGAGCCGATCAGCCCCAGCATTTT.